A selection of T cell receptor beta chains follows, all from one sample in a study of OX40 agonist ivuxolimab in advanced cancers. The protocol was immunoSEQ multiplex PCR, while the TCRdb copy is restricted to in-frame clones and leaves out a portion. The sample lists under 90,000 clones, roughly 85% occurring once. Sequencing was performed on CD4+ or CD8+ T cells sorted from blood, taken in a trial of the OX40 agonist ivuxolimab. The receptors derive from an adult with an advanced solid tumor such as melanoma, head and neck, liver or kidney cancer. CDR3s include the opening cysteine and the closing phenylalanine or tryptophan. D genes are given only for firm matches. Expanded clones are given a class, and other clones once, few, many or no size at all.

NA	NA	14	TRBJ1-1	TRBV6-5	CASSSLAGNTEAFF	TGTGCCAGCAGTTCCTTAGCGGGGAACACTGAAGCTTTCTTT
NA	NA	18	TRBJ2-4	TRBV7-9	CASSLGAVGARAKNIQYF	TGTGCCAGCAGCTTAGGGGCTGTGGGGGCCCGCGCCAAAAACATTCAGTACTTC
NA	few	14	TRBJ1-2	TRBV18	CASSPARGNYGYTF	TGTGCCAGCTCACCAGCCAGGGGAAACTATGGCTACACCTTC
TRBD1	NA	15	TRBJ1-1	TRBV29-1	CSVEGRQGAGTEAFF	TGCAGCGTTGAGGGTCGACAGGGGGCGGGCACTGAAGCTTTCTTT
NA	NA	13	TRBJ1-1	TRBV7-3	CASSLGRATEAFF	TGTGCCAGCAGCTTAGGTAGGGCAACTGAAGCTTTCTTT
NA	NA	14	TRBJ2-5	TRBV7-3	CASSLGQRGETQYF	TGTGCCAGCAGCTTAGGACAGCGAGGGGAGACCCAGTACTTC
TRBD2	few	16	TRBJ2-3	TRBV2	CASGTSRPTSTDTQYF	TGTGCCAGTGGGACTAGCCGGCCTACTAGCACAGATACGCAGTATTTT
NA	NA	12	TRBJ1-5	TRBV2	CASGQRISPQHF	TGTGCCAGCGGACAGAGGATCAGCCCCCAGCATTTT
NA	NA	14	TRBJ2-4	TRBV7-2	CASSPTGSQNIQYF	TGTGCCAGCAGCCCAACAGGGTCACAAAACATTCAGTACTTC
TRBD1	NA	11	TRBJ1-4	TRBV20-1	CSAGRQGSLFF	TGCAGTGCTGGTCGACAGGGTTCCCTGTTTTTT
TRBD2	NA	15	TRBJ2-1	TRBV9	CASSVGTSGYNEQFF	TGTGCCAGCAGCGTCGGGACTAGCGGCTACAATGAGCAGTTCTTC
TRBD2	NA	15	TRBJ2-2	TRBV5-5	CASSPTSGGVGELFF	TGTGCCAGCAGCCCGACTAGCGGGGGCGTCGGGGAGCTGTTTTTT